A single T cell receptor beta chain is shown here with its context. Its target is unknown. Assay: immunoSEQ multiplex PCR; the TCRdb copy retains only in-frame clones and omits some. The data hold about 30,000 clones, with approximately 93% observed a single time. This entry belongs to a study of T cells in tuberculosis. CDR1 and CDR2 (germline): SGHRS, YFSETQ. Trimming took 2 bases from V and 5 from J; bases not matched to a gene: 8. There are 16 residues in the CDR3. Whole-study findings and limits: Cases with active tuberculosis were adults, while controls were adolescents. Smaller alpha distances in active tuberculosis partly reflected shorter CDR3-alpha lengths.

This sequence joins TRBV5-1 and TRBJ2-1; 9 bases agree with TRBD2. Source material: PBMCs. The TCR was taken from a donor between 10 and 35 years old with latent tuberculosis or without tuberculosis infection. CDR3 bases: TGCGCCAGCAGCTTCGAACTAGCGGGCCATAACAATGAGCAGTTCTTC. It encodes CASSFELAGHNNEQFF.